This T cell receptor (beta chain) is drawn from a study of blood T cell repertoires in COVID-19. About the research overall: PBMCs, B-cell-depleted T cells, or T cells were the source of the cDNA or gDNA that made up the material.

Across under 25 US areas, participants ranged in age from about 18 to 90 years. The study assigned cohorts using participant-reported clinical history. Sequencing was performed with immunoSEQ multiplex PCR; in TCRdb, only in-frame clones are kept and a portion is missing. The table has some 300,000 clones, around 89% seen once. Germline loops: CDR1 LNHDA, CDR2 SQIVND (reference sequence). The CDR3 contains 15 residues. V dropped 0 bases and J dropped 2 bases, with 10 bases sitting between them. This TCR came from a woman under 30 with acute COVID-19. The sequenced material came from PBMCs or T cells enriched from blood (not recorded which). The chain couples TRBV19 to TRBJ2-5; a possible D gene is TRBD1 (6 bases). The CDR3 reads CASSIDYREQETQYF. The CDR3 DNA follows: TGTGCCAGTAGTATAGATTACAGGGAACAAGAGACCCAGTACTTC.